This record looks at one TCR beta chain sequence and its context. This specimen comes from a study of blood T cell repertoires in COVID-19. At the level of the study: Sites across the United States, Italy and Spain contributed samples from acute and convalescent COVID-19. PBMCs, B-cell-depleted T cells, or T cells provided the cDNA or gDNA that made up the material.

V lost 5 bases and J lost 0, with 14 bases in between. The CDR3 runs 15 residues. The germline V gene has CDR1 SGHTA and CDR2 FQGNSA. As originally analysed: Using reference gene primer amplification, nucleated cell counts were estimated. The protocol was immunoSEQ multiplex PCR, while the TCRdb copy is restricted to in-frame clones and leaves out a portion. For V, J and clone size, that table is used; D and trimming come from the DNA. The table records 130,000 or so clones, about 89% of them present only once. This sequence was found in a man aged 45-65 years with active or convalescent COVID-19. This rearrangement joins TRBV7-2 to TRBJ2-7, with a weak D call TRBD1 (6 bases). Material: peripheral blood. CDR3 sequence: CASSPRQVLSYEQYF. The CDR3 DNA sequence: TGTGCCAGCAGCCCACGACAGGTTCTCTCCTACGAGCAGTACTTC.